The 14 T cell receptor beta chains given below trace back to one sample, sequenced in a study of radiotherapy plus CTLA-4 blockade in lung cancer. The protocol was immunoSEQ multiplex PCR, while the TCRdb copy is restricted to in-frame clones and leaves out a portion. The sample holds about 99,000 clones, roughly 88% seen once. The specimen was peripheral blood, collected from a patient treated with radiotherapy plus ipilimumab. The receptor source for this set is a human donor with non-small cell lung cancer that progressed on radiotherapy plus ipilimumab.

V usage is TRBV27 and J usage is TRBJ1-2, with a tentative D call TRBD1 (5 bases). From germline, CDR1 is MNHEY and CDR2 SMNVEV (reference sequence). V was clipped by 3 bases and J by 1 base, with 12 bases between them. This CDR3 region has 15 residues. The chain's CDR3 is CASSFVGPYNYGYTF. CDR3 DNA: TGTGCCAGCAGTTTCGTGGGGCCGTATAACTATGGCTACACCTTC.

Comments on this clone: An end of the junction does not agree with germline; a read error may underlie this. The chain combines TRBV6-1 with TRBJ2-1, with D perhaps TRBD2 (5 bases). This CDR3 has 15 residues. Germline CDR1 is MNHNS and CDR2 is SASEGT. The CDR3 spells CASSSSSWLYNKQFF. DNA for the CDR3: TGTGCCAGCAGCTCTAGCTCCTGGTTATACAATAAGCAGTTCTTC.

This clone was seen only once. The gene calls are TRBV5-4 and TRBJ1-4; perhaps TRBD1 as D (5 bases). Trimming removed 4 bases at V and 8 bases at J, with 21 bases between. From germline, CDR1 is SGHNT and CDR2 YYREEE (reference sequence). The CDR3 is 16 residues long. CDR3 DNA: TGTGCCAGCAGCCCGGAGGCAGCAGGGTACGGAGAAAAACTGTTTTTT. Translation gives CASSPEAAGYGEKLFF.

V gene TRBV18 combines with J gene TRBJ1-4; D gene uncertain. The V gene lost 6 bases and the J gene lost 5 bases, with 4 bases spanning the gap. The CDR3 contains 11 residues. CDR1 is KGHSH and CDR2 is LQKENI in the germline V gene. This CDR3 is CASSENEKLFF. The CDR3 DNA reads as TGTGCCAGCTCGGAAAATGAAAAACTGTTTTTT.

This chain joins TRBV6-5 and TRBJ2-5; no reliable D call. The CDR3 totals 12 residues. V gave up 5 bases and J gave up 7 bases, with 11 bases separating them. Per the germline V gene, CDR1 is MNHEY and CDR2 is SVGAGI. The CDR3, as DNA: TGTGCCAGCAGTCCCCCGGAGAGGACCCAGTACTTC. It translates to CASSPPERTQYF.

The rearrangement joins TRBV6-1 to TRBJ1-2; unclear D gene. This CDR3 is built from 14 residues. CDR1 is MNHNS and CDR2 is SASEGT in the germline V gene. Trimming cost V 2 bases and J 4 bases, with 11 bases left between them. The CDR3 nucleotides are TGTGCCAGCAGTGAAAGGGATGTCTCCTATGGCTACACCTTC. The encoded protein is CASSERDVSYGYTF.

Here the CDR3 reads CASSSGTGWAFF. The CDR3 coding sequence is TGTGCCAGCAGCTCCGGGACAGGCTGGGCTTTCTTT. V and J are TRBV27 and TRBJ1-1, with 8 bases aligning to TRBD1. Per the germline V gene, CDR1 is MNHEY and CDR2 is SMNVEV (reference sequence). With 6 bases clipped from V and 11 bases from J, the junction kept 8 bases outside the gene matches. The CDR3 runs 12 residues.

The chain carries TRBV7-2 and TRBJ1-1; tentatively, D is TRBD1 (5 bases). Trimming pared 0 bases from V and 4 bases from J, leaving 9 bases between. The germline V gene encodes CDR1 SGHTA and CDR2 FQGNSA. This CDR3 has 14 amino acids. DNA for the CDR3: TGTGCCAGCAGCTTAGCCAGACAGAGCACTGAAGCTTTCTTT. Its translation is CASSLARQSTEAFF.

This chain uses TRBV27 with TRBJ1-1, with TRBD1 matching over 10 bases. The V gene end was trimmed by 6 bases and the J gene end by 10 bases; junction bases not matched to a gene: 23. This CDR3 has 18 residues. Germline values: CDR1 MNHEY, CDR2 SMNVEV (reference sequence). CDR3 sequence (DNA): TGTGCCAGCAGGACCACGCCCGGAATGGGACAGGGGACCGCCGGAGCTTTCTTT. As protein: CASRTTPGMGQGTAGAFF.

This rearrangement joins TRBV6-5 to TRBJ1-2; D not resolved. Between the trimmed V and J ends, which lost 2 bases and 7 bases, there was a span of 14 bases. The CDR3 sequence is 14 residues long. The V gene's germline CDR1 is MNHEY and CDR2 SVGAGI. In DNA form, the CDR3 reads TGTGCCAGCAGTTACGGGCCATCCCGGGGTGGCTACACCTTC. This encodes CASSYGPSRGGYTF.

The CDR3 sequence: CASSQDGTSPSETQYF. The CDR3, as DNA: TGTGCCAGCAGCCAAGATGGGACTAGTCCGTCTGAGACGCAGTATTTT. The V gene is TRBV4-2, the J gene TRBJ2-3, with 8 bases lining up with TRBD2. This CDR3 has 16 residues. Germline CDR1 and CDR2: LGHNA and YNFKEQ. With 0 bases clipped from V and 9 bases from J, the junction kept 11 bases outside the gene matches.

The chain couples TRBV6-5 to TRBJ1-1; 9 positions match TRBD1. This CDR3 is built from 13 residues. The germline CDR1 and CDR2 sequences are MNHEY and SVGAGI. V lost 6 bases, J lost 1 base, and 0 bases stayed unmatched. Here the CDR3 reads CASRDRGNTEAFF. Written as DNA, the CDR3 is TGTGCCAGCAGGGACAGGGGGAACACTGAAGCTTTCTTT.

The CDR3 sequence is CASGVLAGGNEQFF. CDR3 coding DNA: TGTGCCAGTGGGGTACTAGCGGGAGGGAATGAGCAGTTCTTC. The V call is TRBV19, the J call TRBJ2-1; 13 bases match TRBD2. J gave up 7 bases and V 8 bases, and 5 bases lay outside the gene matches. The CDR3 is 14 residues long. Germline V gives CDR1 LNHDA, CDR2 SQIVND (reference sequence).

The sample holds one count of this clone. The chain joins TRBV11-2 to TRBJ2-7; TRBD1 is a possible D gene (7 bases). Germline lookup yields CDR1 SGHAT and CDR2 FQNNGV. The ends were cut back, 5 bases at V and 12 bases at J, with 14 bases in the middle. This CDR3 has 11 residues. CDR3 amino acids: CASSPGGPGYF. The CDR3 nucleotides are TGTGCCAGCAGCCCAGGGGGGCCAGGGTACTTC.